This T cell receptor beta chain was observed in a study of T cell repertoires in cytomegalovirus infection. The wider study: Both a matching HLA type and CMV infection were indicated by public TCR beta signatures.

This clonotype has just a few counts. What it binds is unknown. CDR1 and CDR2 from the germline V gene are DFQATT and SNEGSKA (reference sequence). The J segment lost 12 bases and the V segment lost 6 bases, leaving 9 bases of the junction unmatched. CDR3 length: 13 residues. MiXCR, run by TCRdb on the reads, gives a single entry per CDR3 protein. The sample contains a few hundred thousand distinct CDR3 sequences, 40% to 50% of which appear only once. The material was cultured PBMCs, obtained from culture after CMV antigen stimulation. The chain links TRBV20-1 to TRBJ1-6; 9 bases line up with TRBD1. This clonotype was obtained from a human donor in good health (CMV status not recorded). Some clones in this sample may be carry-over from other donors' samples. In DNA form, the CDR3 reads TGCAGTGCCACGGACAGGGGCCCTGAACCCCTCCACTTT. This gives the protein CSATDRGPEPLHF.